This T cell receptor (beta chain) comes out of a study of OX40 agonist ivuxolimab in advanced cancers. As for the study in general: Three patients had partial responses: one hepatocellular carcinoma, two cutaneous melanoma.

This clone was counted once. Its specificity is not known. General study points: At 0.1 to 3.0 mg/kg and by week 6, CD4+ and CD8+ T cells in the blood had expanded clonally.

Assay: immunoSEQ multiplex PCR; the TCRdb copy retains only in-frame clones and omits some. The sample yields 60,000 to 65,000 clones, roughly four fifths seen once. Germline loops: CDR1 SGHVS, CDR2 FQNEAQ. The CDR3 extends over 12 amino acids. V gave up 1 base and J gave up 11 bases, with 11 bases separating them. The origin of this receptor is an adult with an advanced solid tumor such as melanoma, head and neck, liver or kidney cancer. The rearrangement links TRBV7-8 to TRBJ1-1; D unclear. The source material was CD4+ or CD8+ T cells sorted from blood, sampled in a trial of the OX40 agonist ivuxolimab. The CDR3 DNA is TGTGCCAGCAGCTTAGAGTCCCAAAGGGCTTTCTTT. This codes for CASSLESQRAFF.